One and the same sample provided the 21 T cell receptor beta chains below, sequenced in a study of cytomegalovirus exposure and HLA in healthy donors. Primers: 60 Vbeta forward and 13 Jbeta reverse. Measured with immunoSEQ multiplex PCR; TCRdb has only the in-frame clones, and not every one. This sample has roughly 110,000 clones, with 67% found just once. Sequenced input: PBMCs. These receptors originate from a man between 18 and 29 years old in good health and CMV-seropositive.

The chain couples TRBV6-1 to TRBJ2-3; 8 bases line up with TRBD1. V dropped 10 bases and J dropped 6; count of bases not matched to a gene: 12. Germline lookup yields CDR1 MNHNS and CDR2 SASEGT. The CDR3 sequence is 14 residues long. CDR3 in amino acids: CATIDRGVVDTQYF. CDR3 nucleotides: TGTGCCACCATCGACAGGGGAGTTGTGGATACGCAGTATTTT.

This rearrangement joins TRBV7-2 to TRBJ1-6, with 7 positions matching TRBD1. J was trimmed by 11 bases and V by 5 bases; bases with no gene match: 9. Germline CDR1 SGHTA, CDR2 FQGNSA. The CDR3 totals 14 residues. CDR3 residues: CASSLGTDRTPLHF. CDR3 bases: TGTGCCAGCAGCCTGGGGACAGACAGGACACCCCTCCACTTT.

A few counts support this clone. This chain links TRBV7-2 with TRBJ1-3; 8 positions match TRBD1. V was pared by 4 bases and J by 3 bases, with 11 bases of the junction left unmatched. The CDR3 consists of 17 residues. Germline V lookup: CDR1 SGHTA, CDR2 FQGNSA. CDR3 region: CASSSLNAGGGGNTIYF. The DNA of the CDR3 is TGTGCCAGCAGCTCCTTAAATGCAGGGGGCGGTGGAAACACCATATATTTT.

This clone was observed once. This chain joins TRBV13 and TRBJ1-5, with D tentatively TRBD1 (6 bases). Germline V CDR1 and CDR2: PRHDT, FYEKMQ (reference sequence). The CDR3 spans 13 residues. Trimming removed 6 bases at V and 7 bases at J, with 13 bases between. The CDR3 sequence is CASSLQGGQPQHF. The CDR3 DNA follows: TGTGCCAGCAGTCTACAGGGAGGGCAGCCCCAGCATTTT.

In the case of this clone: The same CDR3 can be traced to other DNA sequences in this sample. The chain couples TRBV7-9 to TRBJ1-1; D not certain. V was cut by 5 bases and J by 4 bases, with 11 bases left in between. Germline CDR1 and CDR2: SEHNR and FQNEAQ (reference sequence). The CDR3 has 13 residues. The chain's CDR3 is CASSLQGGTEAFF. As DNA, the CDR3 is TGTGCCAGCAGCCTGCAAGGAGGCACTGAAGCTTTCTTT.

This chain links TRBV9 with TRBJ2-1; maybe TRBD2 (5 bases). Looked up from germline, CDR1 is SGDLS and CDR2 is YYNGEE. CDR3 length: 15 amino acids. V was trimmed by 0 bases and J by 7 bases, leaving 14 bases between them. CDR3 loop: CASSVVDGRGNEQFF. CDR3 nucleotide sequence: TGTGCCAGCAGCGTAGTGGATGGACGGGGAAATGAGCAGTTCTTC.

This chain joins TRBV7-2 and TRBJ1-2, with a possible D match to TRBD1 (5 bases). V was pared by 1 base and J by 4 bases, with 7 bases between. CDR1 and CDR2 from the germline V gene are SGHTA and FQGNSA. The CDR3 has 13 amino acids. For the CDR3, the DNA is TGTGCCAGCAGCTTAGTGGACACCTATGGCTACACCTTC. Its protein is CASSLVDTYGYTF.

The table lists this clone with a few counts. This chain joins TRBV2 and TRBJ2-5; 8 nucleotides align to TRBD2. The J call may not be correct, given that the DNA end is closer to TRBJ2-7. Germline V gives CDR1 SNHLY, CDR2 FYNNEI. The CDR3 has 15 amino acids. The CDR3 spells CASSSGAGASYEQYF. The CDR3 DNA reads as TGTGCCAGCAGTAGCGGAGCGGGGGCTTCCTACGAGCAGTACTTC.

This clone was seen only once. CDR3 loop: CASSTQVVRNNEQFF. The CDR3 DNA reads TGTGCCAGTAGTACCCAGGTTGTCAGGAATAATGAGCAGTTCTTC. The chain has TRBV19 and TRBJ2-1; D unclear. Per germline, CDR1 LNHDA and CDR2 SQIVND (reference sequence). This CDR3 has 15 residues. V was clipped by 4 bases and J by 7 bases, with 17 bases between them.

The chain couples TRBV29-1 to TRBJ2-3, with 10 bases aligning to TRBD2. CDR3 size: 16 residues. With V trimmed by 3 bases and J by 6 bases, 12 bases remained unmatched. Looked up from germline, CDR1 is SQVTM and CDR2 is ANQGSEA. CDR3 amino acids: CSVDWDASGGEDTQYF. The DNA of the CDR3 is TGCAGCGTTGACTGGGACGCTAGCGGGGGAGAGGATACGCAGTATTTT.

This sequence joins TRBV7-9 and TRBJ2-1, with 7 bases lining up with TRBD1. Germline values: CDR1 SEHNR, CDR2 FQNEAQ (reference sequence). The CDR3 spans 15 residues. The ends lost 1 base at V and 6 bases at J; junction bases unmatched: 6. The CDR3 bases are TGTGCCAGCAGCTTAGGACAGGGTGGGGGCAATGAGCAGTTCTTC. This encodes CASSLGQGGGNEQFF.

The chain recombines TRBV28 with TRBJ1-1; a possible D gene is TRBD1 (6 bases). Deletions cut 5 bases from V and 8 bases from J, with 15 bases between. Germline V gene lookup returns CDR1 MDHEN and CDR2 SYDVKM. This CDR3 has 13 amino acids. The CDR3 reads CASSHDRLSEAFF. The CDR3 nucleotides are TGTGCCAGCAGTCATGACAGGCTATCGGAAGCTTTCTTT.

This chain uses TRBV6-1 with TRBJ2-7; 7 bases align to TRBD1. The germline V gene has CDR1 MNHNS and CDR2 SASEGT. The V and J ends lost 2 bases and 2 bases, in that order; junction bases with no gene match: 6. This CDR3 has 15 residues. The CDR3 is CASSEWLQGAYEQYF. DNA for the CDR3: TGTGCCAGCAGTGAATGGCTCCAGGGGGCCTACGAGCAGTACTTC.

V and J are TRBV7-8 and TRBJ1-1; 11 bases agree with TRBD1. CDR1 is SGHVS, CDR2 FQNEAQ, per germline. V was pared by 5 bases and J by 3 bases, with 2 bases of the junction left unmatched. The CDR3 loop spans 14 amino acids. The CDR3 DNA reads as TGTGCCAGCAGCCTGGGACAGGGGGACACTGAAGCTTTCTTT. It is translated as CASSLGQGDTEAFF.

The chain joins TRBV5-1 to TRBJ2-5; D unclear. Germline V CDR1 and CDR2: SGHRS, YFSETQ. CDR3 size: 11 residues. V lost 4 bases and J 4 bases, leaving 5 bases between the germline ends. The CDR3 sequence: CASSTAETQYF. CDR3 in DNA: TGCGCCAGCAGCACAGCAGAGACCCAGTACTTC.

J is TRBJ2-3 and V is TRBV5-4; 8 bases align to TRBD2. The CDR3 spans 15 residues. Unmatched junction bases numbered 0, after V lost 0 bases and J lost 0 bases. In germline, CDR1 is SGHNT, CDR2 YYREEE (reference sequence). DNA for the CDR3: TGTGCCAGCAGCTTGGTAGCGGGGAGCACAGATACGCAGTATTTT. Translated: CASSLVAGSTDTQYF.

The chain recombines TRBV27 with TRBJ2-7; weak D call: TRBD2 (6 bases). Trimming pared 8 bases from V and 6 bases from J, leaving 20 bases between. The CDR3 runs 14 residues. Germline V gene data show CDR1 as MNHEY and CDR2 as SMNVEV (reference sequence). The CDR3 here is CASSSSRTTLEQYF. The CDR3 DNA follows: TGTGCCAGCTCCTCCTCTAGGACTACCCTCGAGCAGTACTTC.

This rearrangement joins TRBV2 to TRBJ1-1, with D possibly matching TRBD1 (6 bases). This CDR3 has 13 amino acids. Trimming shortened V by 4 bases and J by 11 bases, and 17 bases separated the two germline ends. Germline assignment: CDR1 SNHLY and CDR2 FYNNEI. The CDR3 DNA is TGTGCCAGCAGTGGACAGGAAGCAGCCGGGGCTTTCTTT. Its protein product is CASSGQEAAGAFF.

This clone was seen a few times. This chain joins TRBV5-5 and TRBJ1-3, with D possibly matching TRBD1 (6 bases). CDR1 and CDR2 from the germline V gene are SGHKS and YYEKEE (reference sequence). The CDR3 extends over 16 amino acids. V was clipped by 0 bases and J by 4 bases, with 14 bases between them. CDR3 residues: CASSLGMGGRGNTIYF. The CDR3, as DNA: TGTGCCAGCAGCTTGGGGATGGGGGGGCGAGGAAACACCATATATTTT.

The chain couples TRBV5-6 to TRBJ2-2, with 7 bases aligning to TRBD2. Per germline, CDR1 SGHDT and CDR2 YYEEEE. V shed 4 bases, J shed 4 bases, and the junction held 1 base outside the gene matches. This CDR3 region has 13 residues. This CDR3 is CASSRGGTGELFF. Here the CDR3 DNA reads TGTGCCAGCAGCCGCGGGGGCACCGGGGAGCTGTTTTTT.

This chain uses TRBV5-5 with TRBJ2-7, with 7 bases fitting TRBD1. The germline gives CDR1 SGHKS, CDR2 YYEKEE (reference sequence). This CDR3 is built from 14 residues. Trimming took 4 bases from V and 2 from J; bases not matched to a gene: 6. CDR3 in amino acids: CASSTRDRPYEQYF. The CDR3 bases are TGTGCCAGCAGCACACGGGACAGACCCTACGAGCAGTACTTC. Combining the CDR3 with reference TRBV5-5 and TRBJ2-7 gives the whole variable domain DAGVTQSPTHLIKTRGQQVTLRCSPISGHKSVSWYQQVLGQGPQFIFQYYEKEERGRGNFPDRFSARQFPNYSSELNVNALLLGDSALYLCASSTRDRPYEQYFGPGTRLTVT.